The clone carrying this T cell receptor (beta chain) was counted only a few times. CDR3 length equals 14 residues. Germline CDR1 reads KGHSH; CDR2 reads LQKENI. With 3 bases clipped from V and 8 bases from J, the junction kept 6 bases outside the gene matches. Molecules of cDNA were individually given unique molecular identifiers that were attached to them. TCRdb analysed the 5' RACE reads with MiXCR anew, one entry per CDR3 protein. This sample has tens of thousands of distinct CDR3 sequences, with roughly 11% found just once. The data derive from a study of early T cells in non-severe SARS-CoV-2 infection.

The sequence was collected from an adult who was a healthcare worker with PCR-confirmed SARS-CoV-2 infection or an uninfected control (not recorded which). The sample consisted of whole blood, taken at baseline. This chain uses TRBV18 with TRBJ2-1; 8 nucleotides align to TRBD1. The CDR3 loop reads CASSPRQGIDEQFF. In DNA, the CDR3 is TGTGCCAGCTCACCTAGACAGGGGATAGATGAGCAGTTCTTC.